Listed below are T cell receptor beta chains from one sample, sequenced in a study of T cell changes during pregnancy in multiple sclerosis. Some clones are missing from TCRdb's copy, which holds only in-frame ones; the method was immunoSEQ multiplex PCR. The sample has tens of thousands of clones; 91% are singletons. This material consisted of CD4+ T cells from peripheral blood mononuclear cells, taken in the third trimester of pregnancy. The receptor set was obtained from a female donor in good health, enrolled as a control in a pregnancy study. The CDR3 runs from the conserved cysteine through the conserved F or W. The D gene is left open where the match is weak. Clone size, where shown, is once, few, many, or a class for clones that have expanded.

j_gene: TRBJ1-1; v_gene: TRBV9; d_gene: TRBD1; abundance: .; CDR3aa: CASSVGSRQGNTEAFF; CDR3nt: TGTGCCAGCAGCGTGGGGTCGAGACAGGGGAACACTGAAGCTTTCTTT
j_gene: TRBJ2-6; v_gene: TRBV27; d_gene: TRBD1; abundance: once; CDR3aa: CASSLLRDRARSGANVLTF; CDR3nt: TGTGCCAGCAGTTTACTCCGGGACAGGGCCCGCTCTGGGGCCAACGTCCTGACTTTC
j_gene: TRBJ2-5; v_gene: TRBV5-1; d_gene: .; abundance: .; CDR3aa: CASSPGEGAAERETQYF; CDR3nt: TGCGCCAGCAGCCCGGGCGAAGGGGCAGCCGAAAGGGAGACCCAGTACTTC
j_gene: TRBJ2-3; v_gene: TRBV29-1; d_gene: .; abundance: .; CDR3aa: CSVVIADTQYF; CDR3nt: TGCAGCGTTGTCATCGCGGATACGCAGTATTTT
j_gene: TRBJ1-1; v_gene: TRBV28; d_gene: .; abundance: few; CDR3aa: CASSTGGFTEAFF; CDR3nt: TGTGCCAGCAGCACGGGGGGCTTCACTGAAGCTTTCTTT
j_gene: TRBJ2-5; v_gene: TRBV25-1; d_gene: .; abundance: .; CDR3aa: CASSEGLLVVGETQYF; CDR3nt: TGTGCCAGCAGTGAAGGTCTCCTAGTGGTGGGAGAGACCCAGTACTTC
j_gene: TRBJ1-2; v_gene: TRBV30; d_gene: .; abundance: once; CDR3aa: CAWTRGQMDGYTF; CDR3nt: TGTGCCTGGACCCGCGGACAGATGGATGGCTACACCTTC
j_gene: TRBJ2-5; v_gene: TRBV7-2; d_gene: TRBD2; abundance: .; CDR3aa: CASSLDPRGGTETQYF; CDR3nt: TGTGCCAGCAGCTTAGATCCGCGGGGGGGCACAGAGACCCAGTACTTC
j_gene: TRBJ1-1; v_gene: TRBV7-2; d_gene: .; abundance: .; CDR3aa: CASSPNGGATEAFF; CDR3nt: TGTGCCAGCAGCCCGAACGGGGGTGCCACTGAAGCTTTCTTT
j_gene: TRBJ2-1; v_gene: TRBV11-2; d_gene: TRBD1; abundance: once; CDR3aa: CASKGNRGRNNEQFF; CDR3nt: TGTGCCAGCAAAGGGAACAGGGGGCGCAACAATGAGCAGTTCTTC
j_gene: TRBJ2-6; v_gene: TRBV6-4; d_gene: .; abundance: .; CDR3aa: CASSDGPGANVLTF; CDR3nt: TGTGCCAGCAGTGATGGGCCCGGGGCCAACGTCCTGACTTTC
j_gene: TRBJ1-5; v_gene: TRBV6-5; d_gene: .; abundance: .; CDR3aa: CASRPDFGQPQHF; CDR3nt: TGTGCCAGCAGGCCCGACTTCGGTCAGCCCCAGCATTTT
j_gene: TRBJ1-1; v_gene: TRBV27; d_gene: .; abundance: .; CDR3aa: CASSPPGSRVAFF; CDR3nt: TGTGCCAGCAGTCCCCCTGGTAGCCGGGTCGCTTTCTTT
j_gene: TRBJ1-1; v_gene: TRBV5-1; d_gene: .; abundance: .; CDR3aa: CASSLEGGARNTEAFF; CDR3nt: TGCGCCAGCAGCCTGGAAGGGGGGGCTAGGAACACTGAAGCTTTCTTT
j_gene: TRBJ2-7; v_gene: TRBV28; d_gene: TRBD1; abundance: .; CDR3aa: CASSLFGTGGHEQYF; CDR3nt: TGTGCCAGCAGCCTTTTCGGGACAGGGGGCCACGAGCAGTACTTC
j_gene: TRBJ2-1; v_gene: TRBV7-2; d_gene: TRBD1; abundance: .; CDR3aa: CASNPRGRRWGTYNEQFF; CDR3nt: TGTGCCAGCAACCCCAGGGGGCGAAGGTGGGGGACCTACAATGAGCAGTTCTTC
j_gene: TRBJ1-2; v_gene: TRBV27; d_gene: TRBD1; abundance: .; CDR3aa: CASSLRQGSGYTF; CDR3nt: TGTGCCAGCAGTTTAAGACAGGGATCTGGCTACACCTTC
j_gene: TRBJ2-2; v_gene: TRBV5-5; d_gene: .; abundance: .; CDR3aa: CASGYQGSGELFF; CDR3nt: TGTGCCAGCGGTTATCAGGGGTCCGGGGAGCTGTTTTTT
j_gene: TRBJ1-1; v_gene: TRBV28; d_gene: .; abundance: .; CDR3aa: CASTYYALLQGNTEAFF; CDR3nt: TGTGCCAGCACCTATTATGCCCTTTTACAGGGGAACACTGAAGCTTTCTTT
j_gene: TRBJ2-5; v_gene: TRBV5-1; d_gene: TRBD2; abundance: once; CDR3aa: CASSPAGGRGVTQYF; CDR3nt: TGCGCCAGCAGCCCGGCGGGGGGGCGGGGAGTGACCCAGTACTTC
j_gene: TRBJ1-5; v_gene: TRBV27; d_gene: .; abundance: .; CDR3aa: CASSRSGQPQHF; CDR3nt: TGTGCCAGCAGTAGATCGGGTCAGCCCCAGCATTTT
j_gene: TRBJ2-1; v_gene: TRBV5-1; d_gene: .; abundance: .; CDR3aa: CASSSLQRAYNEQFF; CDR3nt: TGCGCCAGCAGCTCGCTCCAGAGGGCTTACAATGAGCAGTTCTTC
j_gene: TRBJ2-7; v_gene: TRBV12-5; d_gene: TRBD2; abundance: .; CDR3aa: CASGLTGNSGGTYEQYF; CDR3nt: TGTGCTAGTGGTTTGACCGGGAATAGCGGGGGGACCTACGAGCAGTACTTC
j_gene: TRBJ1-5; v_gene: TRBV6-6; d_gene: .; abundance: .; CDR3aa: CASSYSIREGKPQHF; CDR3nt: TGTGCCAGCAGTTACTCGATCAGGGAGGGAAAGCCCCAGCATTTT
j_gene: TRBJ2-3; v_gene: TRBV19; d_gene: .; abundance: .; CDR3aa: CASRVQASSTDTQYF; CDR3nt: TGTGCCAGTAGGGTCCAGGCCTCTAGCACAGATACGCAGTATTTT
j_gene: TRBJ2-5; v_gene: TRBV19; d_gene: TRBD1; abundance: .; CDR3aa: CASSIQGAGETQYF; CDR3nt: TGTGCCAGTAGTATCCAGGGGGCGGGAGAGACCCAGTACTTC
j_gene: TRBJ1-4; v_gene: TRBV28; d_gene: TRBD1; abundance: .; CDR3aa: CASSQTGTGEEKLFF; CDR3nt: TGTGCCAGCAGTCAAACCGGGACAGGGGAAGAAAAACTGTTTTTT
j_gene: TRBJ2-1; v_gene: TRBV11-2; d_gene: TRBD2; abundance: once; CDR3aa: CASSRTSGYAGEQFF; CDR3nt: TGTGCCAGCAGCAGGACTAGCGGGTACGCGGGTGAGCAGTTCTTC
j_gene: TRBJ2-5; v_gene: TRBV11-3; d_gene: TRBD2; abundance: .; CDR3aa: CASSLGTSGRQETQYF; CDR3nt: TGTGCCAGCAGCTTAGGAACTAGCGGGAGGCAAGAGACCCAGTACTTC
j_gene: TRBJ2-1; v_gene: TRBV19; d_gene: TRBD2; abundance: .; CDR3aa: CASSNNPWAGGRNEQFF; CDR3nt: TGTGCCAGTAGTAACAACCCTTGGGCGGGGGGGCGCAATGAGCAGTTCTTC
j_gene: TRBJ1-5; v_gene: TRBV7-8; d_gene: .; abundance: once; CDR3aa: CASSSLLGQGLNQPQHF; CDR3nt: TGTGCCAGCAGCTCCCTCCTTGGGCAGGGGCTAAATCAGCCCCAGCATTTT
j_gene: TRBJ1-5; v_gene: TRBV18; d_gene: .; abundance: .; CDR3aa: CASSPGGDGNQPQHF; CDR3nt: TGTGCCAGCTCCCCCGGCGGGGATGGGAATCAGCCCCAGCATTTT
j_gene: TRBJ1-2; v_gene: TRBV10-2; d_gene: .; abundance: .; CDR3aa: CASSETGTTPTNGYTF; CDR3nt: TGCGCCAGCAGCGAAACGGGGACAACTCCTACCAATGGCTACACCTTC
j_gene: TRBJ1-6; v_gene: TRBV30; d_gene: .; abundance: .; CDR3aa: CAFSGEPLYNSPLHF; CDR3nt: TGTGCCTTCTCAGGGGAGCCGCTATATAATTCACCCCTCCACTTT
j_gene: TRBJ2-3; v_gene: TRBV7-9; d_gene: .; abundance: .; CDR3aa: CASSLGTYTDTQYF; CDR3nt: TGTGCTAGCAGCTTAGGGACTTACACAGATACGCAGTATTTT
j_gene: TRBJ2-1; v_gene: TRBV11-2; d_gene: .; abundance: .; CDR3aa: CASSMGGRLSYNEQFF; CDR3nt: TGTGCCAGCAGCATGGGTGGTAGACTCTCCTACAATGAGCAGTTCTTC
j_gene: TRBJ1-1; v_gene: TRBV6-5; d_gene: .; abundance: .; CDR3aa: CASSYSPELNTEAFF; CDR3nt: TGTGCCAGCAGTTACTCGCCGGAGCTGAACACTGAAGCTTTCTTT
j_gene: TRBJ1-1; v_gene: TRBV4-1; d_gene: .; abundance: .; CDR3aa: CASSPQGKGPSLNTEAFF; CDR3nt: TGCGCCAGCAGCCCACAGGGAAAGGGGCCAAGTTTGAACACTGAAGCTTTCTTT
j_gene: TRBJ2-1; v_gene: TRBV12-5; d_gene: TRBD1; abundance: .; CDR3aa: CASGLVMGQTYNEQFF; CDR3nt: TGTGCTAGTGGTTTGGTTATGGGACAGACCTACAATGAGCAGTTCTTC
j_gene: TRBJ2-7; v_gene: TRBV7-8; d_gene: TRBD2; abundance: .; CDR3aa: CASSYLAGGYEQYF; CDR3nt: TGTGCCAGCAGCTATCTAGCGGGAGGGTACGAGCAGTACTTC
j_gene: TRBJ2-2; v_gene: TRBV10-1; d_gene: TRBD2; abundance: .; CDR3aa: CASSPGLAATNTGELFF; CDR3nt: TGCGCCAGCAGTCCGGGACTAGCGGCGACGAACACCGGGGAGCTGTTTTTT
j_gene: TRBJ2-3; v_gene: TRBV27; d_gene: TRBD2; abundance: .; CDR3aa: CASSFLSGKDTQYF; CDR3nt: TGTGCCAGCAGTTTCCTCAGCGGGAAGGATACGCAGTATTTT
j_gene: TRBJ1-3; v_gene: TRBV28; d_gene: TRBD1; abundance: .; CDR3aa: CASSLTGAGTWNTIYF; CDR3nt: TGTGCCAGCAGCCTAACAGGGGCCGGTACCTGGAACACCATATATTTT
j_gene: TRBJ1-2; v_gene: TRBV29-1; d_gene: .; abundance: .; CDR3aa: CSVEDLDREANYGYTF; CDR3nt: TGCAGCGTTGAAGATCTAGACAGAGAAGCTAACTATGGCTACACCTTC
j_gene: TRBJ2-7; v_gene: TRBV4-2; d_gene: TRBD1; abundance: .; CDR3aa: CASSQDWDSSYEQYF; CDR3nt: TGTGCCAGCAGCCAAGACTGGGACAGCTCCTACGAGCAGTACTTC
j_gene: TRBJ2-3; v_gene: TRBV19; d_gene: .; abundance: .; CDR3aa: CASRPTSTDTQYF; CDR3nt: TGTGCCAGTAGGCCCACTAGCACAGATACGCAGTATTTT
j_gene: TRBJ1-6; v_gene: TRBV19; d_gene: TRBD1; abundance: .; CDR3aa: CASHPGQGALGSPLHF; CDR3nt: TGTGCCAGCCATCCGGGACAGGGGGCATTGGGGTCACCCCTCCACTTT
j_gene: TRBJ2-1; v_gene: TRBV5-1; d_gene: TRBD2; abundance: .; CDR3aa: CASSLGAGTYNEQFF; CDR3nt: TGCGCCAGCAGCTTGGGAGCGGGGACCTACAATGAGCAGTTCTTC
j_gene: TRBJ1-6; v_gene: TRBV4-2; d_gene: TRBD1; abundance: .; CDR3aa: CASSQPGQTNSPLHF; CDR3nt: TGTGCCAGCAGCCAACCGGGACAGACTAATTCACCCCTCCACTTT